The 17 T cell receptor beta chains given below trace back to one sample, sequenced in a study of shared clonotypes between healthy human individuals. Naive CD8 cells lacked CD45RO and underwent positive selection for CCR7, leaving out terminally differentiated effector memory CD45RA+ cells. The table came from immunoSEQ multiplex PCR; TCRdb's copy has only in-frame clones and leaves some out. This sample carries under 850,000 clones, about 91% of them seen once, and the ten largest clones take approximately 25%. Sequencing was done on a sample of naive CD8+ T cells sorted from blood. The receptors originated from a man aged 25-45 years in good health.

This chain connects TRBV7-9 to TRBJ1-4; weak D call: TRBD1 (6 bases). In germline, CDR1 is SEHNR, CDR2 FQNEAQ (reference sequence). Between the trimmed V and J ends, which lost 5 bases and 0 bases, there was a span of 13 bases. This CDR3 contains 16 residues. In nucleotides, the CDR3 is TGTGCCAGCAGCACGGTGGACAGTGCAACTAATGAAAAACTGTTTTTT. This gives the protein CASSTVDSATNEKLFF.

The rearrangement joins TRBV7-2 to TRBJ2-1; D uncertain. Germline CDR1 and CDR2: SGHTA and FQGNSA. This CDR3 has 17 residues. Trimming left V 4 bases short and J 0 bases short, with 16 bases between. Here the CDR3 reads CASSSSAGFVSYNEQFF. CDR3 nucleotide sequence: TGTGCCAGCAGCTCCTCCGCTGGTTTCGTCTCCTACAATGAGCAGTTCTTC.

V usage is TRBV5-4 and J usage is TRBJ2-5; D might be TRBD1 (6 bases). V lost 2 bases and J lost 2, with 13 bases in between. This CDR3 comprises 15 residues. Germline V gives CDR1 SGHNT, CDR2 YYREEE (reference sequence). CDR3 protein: CASSFFGGQQETQYF. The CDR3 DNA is TGTGCCAGCAGCTTTTTTGGGGGCCAGCAAGAGACCCAGTACTTC.

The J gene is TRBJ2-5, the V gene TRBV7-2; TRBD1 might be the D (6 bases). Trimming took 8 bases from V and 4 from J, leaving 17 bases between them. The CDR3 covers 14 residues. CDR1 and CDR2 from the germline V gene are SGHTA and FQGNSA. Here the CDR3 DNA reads TGTGCCAGCGCCTTCCGGGACATAGGAGAGACCCAGTACTTC. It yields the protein CASAFRDIGETQYF.

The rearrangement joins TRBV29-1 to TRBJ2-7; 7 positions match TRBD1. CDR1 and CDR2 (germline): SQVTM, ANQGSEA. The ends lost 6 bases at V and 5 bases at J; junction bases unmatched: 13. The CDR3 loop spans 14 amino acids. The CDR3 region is CSVAGTASIHEQYF. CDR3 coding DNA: TGCAGCGTCGCCGGGACAGCTTCTATCCACGAGCAGTACTTC.

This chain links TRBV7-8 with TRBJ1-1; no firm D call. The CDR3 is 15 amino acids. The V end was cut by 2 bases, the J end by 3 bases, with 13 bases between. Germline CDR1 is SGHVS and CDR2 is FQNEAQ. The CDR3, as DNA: TGTGCCAGCAGCTTATATAACCGGGCGGACACTGAAGCTTTCTTT. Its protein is CASSLYNRADTEAFF.

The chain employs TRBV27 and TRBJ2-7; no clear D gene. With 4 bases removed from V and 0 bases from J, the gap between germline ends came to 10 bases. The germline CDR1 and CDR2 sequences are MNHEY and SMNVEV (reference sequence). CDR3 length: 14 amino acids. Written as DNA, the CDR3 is TGTGCCAGCAGTTCCCTCCACAGCTCCTACGAGCAGTACTTC. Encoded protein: CASSSLHSSYEQYF.

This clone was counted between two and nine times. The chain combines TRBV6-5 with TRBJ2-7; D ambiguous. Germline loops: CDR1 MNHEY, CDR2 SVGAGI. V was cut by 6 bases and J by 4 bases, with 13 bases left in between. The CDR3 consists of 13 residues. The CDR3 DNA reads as TGTGCCAGCAGGTATGGGTTGGATTACGAGCAGTACTTC. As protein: CASRYGLDYEQYF.

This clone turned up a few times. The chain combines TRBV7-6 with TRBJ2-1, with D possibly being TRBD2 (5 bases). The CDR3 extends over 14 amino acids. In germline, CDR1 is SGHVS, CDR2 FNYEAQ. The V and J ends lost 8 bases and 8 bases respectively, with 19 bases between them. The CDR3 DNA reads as TGTGCCAGCGGTGTCGGGGTAGCTCGGGATGAGCAGTTCTTC. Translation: CASGVGVARDEQFF.

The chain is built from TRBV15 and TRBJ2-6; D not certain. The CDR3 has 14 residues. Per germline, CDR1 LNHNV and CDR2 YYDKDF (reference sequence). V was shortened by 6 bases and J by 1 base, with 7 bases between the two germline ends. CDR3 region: CATRSGSGANVLTF. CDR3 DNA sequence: TGTGCCACCAGGTCAGGTTCTGGGGCCAACGTCCTGACTTTC.

This CDR3 reads CASSFAGVLEEQYF. The CDR3 bases are TGTGCCAGCAGTTTTGCAGGGGTTTTGGAGGAGCAGTACTTC. The chain links TRBV27 to TRBJ2-7; perhaps TRBD1 as D (6 bases). The CDR3 extends over 14 amino acids. Per germline, CDR1 MNHEY and CDR2 SMNVEV (reference sequence). V lost 3 bases and J lost 7, with 16 bases in between.

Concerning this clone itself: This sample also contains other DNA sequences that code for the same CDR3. CDR3: CASSVGQSYEQYF. The CDR3 DNA sequence: TGTGCCAGCAGCGTGGGACAGTCCTACGAGCAGTACTTC. V is TRBV9 and J is TRBJ2-7; 7 bases align to TRBD1. Germline V CDR1 and CDR2: SGDLS, YYNGEE. The CDR3 spans 13 residues. V lost 2 bases and J lost 1; bases outside the gene matches: 0.

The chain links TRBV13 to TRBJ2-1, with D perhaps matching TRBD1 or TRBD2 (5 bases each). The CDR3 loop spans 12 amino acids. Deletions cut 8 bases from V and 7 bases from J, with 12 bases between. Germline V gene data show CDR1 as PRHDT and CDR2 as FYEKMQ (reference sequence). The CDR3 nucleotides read TGTGCCAGCCGCTCTTGGGGGAATGAGCAGTTCTTC. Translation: CASRSWGNEQFF.

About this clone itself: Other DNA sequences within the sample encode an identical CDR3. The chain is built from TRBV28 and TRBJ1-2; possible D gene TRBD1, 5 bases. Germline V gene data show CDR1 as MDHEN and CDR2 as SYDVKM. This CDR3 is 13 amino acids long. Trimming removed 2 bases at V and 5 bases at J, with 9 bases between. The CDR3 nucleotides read TGTGCCAGCAGTTTAAGGGGAGGGTATGGCTACACCTTC. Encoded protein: CASSLRGGYGYTF.

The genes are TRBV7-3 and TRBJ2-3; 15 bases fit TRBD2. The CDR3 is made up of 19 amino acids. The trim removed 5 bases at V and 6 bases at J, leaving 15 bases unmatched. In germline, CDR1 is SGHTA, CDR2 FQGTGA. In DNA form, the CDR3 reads TGTGCCAGCAGCACCGGGACTAGCGGGAGGTTTATGGGGATGGATACGCAGTATTTT. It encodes CASSTGTSGRFMGMDTQYF.

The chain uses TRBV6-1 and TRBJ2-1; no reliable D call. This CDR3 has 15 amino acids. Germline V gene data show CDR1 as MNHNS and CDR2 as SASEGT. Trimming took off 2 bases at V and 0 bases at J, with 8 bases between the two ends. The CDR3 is CASSELPSSYNEQFF. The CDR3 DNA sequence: TGTGCCAGCAGTGAACTACCGAGCTCCTACAATGAGCAGTTCTTC.

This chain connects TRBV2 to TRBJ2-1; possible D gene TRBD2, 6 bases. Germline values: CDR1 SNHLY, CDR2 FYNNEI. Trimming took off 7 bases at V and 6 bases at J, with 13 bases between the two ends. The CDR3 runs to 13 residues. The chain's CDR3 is CASTGTLVNEQFF. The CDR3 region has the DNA TGTGCCAGCACCGGGACTCTGGTCAATGAGCAGTTCTTC.